Each of the 16 T cell receptor beta chains below was sequenced from the same sample in a study of blood T cell repertoires in COVID-19. Sequencing used immunoSEQ multiplex PCR; TCRdb keeps in-frame clones, though not all of them. The sample lists about 300,000 clones, about 90% occurring once. The sequenced sample consisted of peripheral blood. The receptors derive from a man aged 18 to 30 who had recovered from COVID-19.

The V and J genes are TRBV6-5 and TRBJ2-7; 9 nucleotides agree with TRBD1. Germline-derived CDR1 and CDR2 are MNHEY and SVGAGI. The CDR3 is made up of 15 amino acids. V was clipped by 0 bases and J by 7 bases; unmatched bases: 7. CDR3 nucleotide sequence: TGTGCCAGCAGTTACTCGGGACAGGGATACTTAGAGCAGTACTTC. As protein: CASSYSGQGYLEQYF.

This chain uses TRBV19 with TRBJ2-1; the match to TRBD2 covers 9 bases. This CDR3 is 16 amino acids long. The junction had 8 bases not matched to a gene; V was cut back by 6 bases and J by 2 bases. CDR1 and CDR2 from the germline V gene are LNHDA and SQIVND (reference sequence). CDR3 protein: CASRPSGGRAYNEQFF. In nucleotides, the CDR3 is TGTGCCAGTAGGCCTAGCGGCGGGAGGGCCTACAATGAGCAGTTCTTC.

This clone was seen only once. This sequence joins TRBV5-6 and TRBJ1-2; D uncertain. Germline CDR1 and CDR2: SGHDT and YYEEEE. V was shortened by 0 bases and J by 3 bases, with 9 bases between the two germline ends. The CDR3 runs to 14 residues. The CDR3 spells CASSLEHGDYGYTF. The CDR3, as DNA: TGTGCCAGCAGCTTGGAACATGGTGACTATGGCTACACCTTC.

The V gene is TRBV11-3, the J gene TRBJ1-1; no reliable D call. The CDR3 is 13 residues long. Germline lookup yields CDR1 SGHNT and CDR2 YENEEA. V lost 0 bases to trimming and J lost 1 base, with 3 bases between them. CDR3: CASSLDGNTEAFF. The CDR3 DNA reads TGTGCCAGCAGCTTAGACGGGAACACTGAAGCTTTCTTT. The entire variable domain, with the rest obtained from reference TRBV11-3 and TRBJ1-1, is as follows: EAGVVQSPRYKIIEKKQPVAFWCNPISGHNTLYWYLQNLGQGPELLIRYENEEAVDDSQLPKDRFSAERLKGVDSTLKIQPAELGDSAVYLCASSLDGNTEAFFGQGTRLTVV.

Comment on this clone: Within the sample, other DNA sequences also encode this same CDR3. The rearrangement uses TRBV9 and TRBJ2-1; 9 nucleotides match TRBD2. V shed 0 bases, J shed 3 bases, and the junction held 4 bases outside the gene matches. Per germline, CDR1 SGDLS and CDR2 YYNGEE. This CDR3 region has 16 residues. The CDR3 spells CASSVGSSGGYNEQFF. In DNA, the CDR3 is TGTGCCAGCAGCGTAGGGAGTAGCGGGGGCTACAATGAGCAGTTCTTC.

This chain connects TRBV5-4 to TRBJ2-2; D gene ambiguous. The CDR3 covers 13 residues. The ends were cut back, 3 bases at V and 0 bases at J, with 3 bases in the middle. The germline V gene has CDR1 SGHNT and CDR2 YYREEE (reference sequence). CDR3 protein: CASSSANTGELFF. The CDR3 coding sequence is TGTGCCAGCAGCTCCGCGAACACCGGGGAGCTGTTTTTT.

The rearrangement uses TRBV18 and TRBJ1-6; D not resolved. The CDR3 consists of 13 residues. Germline V gives CDR1 KGHSH, CDR2 LQKENI. V was trimmed by 2 bases and J by 9 bases, leaving 8 bases between them. For the CDR3, the DNA is TGTGCCAGCTCACCAGAGGGTGCTTCACCCCTCCACTTT. Amino acids: CASSPEGASPLHF.

The chain employs TRBV18 and TRBJ1-4; unclear D gene. The CDR3 contains 14 residues. The V and J ends lost 3 bases and 2 bases respectively, with 7 bases between them. Germline CDR1 and CDR2: KGHSH and LQKENI. The CDR3 DNA is TGTGCCAGCTCACCTCTCGGGACTAATGAAAAACTGTTTTTT. Translated, it gives CASSPLGTNEKLFF.

This clone came up once. The rearrangement uses TRBV9 and TRBJ2-5; perhaps TRBD1 as D (5 bases). Between the trimmed V and J ends, which lost 1 base and 1 base, there was a span of 14 bases. The CDR3 loop spans 16 amino acids. Germline CDR1 reads SGDLS; CDR2 reads YYNGEE. This CDR3 is CASSVHHRTFQETQYF. In nucleotides, the CDR3 is TGTGCCAGCAGCGTACATCATCGGACATTCCAAGAGACCCAGTACTTC. Full variable domain (remainder filled in from reference TRBV9 and TRBJ2-5): DSGVTQTPKHLITATGQRVTLRCSPRSGDLSVYWYQQSLDQGLQFLIQYYNGEERAKGNILERFSAQQFPDLHSELNLSSLELGDSALYFCASSVHHRTFQETQYFGPGTRLLVL.

The gene calls are TRBV6-5 and TRBJ1-1; D unclear. V was trimmed by 6 bases and J by 4 bases, leaving 12 bases between them. This CDR3 has 13 residues. Germline V gene sequence: CDR1 MNHEY, CDR2 SVGAGI. The chain's CDR3 is CASRNSLGTEAFF. CDR3 bases: TGTGCCAGCAGGAACAGCCTGGGCACTGAAGCTTTCTTT.

The rearrangement joins TRBV4-2 to TRBJ1-3, with 7 bases aligning to TRBD1. After removal of 0 bases from V and 0 bases from J, the junction contained 2 bases not matched to a gene. This CDR3 is 16 amino acids long. Germline assignment: CDR1 LGHNA and CDR2 YNFKEQ. DNA of the CDR3: TGTGCCAGCAGCCAAGATCAGGGGGGCTCTGGAAACACCATATATTTT. Amino acid sequence: CASSQDQGGSGNTIYF.

The rearrangement uses TRBV12-5 and TRBJ2-3, with D uncertain. Germline-derived CDR1 and CDR2 are LGHNT and FRNRAP. V was pared by 5 bases and J by 4 bases, with 13 bases between. The CDR3 runs to 14 residues. The CDR3: CASGPPPLADTQYF. CDR3 nucleotides: TGTGCTAGTGGTCCCCCTCCATTAGCAGATACGCAGTATTTT.

The chain carries TRBV28 and TRBJ2-7; perhaps TRBD2 as D (5 bases). Germline V gene lookup returns CDR1 MDHEN and CDR2 SYDVKM. CDR3 length: 15 amino acids. V lost 1 base, J lost 3 bases, and 13 bases lay in between. For the CDR3, the DNA is TGTGCCAGCAGTTTATCCGGACTCGGGTACTACGAGCAGTACTTC. It translates to CASSLSGLGYYEQYF.

The V gene is TRBV15, the J gene TRBJ2-7; 11 bases match TRBD2. The V and J ends lost 8 bases and 2 bases, in that order; junction bases with no gene match: 11. Germline CDR1 LNHNV, CDR2 YYDKDF (reference sequence). This CDR3 is 16 amino acids long. The chain's CDR3 is CATGRSGLAVTYEQYF. CDR3 nucleotide sequence: TGTGCCACCGGACGGTCGGGACTAGCGGTGACCTACGAGCAGTACTTC.

The rearrangement joins TRBV2 to TRBJ2-2; D is possibly TRBD1 (6 bases). Per germline, CDR1 SNHLY and CDR2 FYNNEI. Trimming cost V 3 bases and J 4 bases, with 9 bases left between them. The length of the CDR3 is 14 residues. DNA for the CDR3: TGTGCCAGCAGTGAGAGACAGGCCACCGGGGAGCTGTTTTTT. Encoded protein: CASSERQATGELFF.

The chain is built from TRBV19 and TRBJ2-7, with D maybe TRBD2 (6 bases). CDR1 and CDR2 (germline): LNHDA, SQIVND (reference sequence). CDR3 length equals 14 residues. V was cut by 10 bases and J by 3 bases, with 19 bases left in between. The CDR3 spells CATSIATRGYEQYF. CDR3 DNA: TGTGCCACCTCGATCGCGACTAGGGGCTACGAGCAGTACTTC.